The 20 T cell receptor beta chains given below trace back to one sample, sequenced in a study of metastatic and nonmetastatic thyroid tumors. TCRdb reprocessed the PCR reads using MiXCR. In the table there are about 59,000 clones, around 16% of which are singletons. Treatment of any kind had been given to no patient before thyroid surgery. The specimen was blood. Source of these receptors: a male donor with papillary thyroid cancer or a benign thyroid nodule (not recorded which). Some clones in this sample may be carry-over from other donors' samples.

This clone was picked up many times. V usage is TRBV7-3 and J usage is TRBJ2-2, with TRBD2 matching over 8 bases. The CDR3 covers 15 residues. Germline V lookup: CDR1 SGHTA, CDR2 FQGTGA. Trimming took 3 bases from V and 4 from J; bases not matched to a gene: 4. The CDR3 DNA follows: TGTGCCAGCAGCTTGACTAGCGATGGCACCGGGGAGCTGTTTTTT. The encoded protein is CASSLTSDGTGELFF.

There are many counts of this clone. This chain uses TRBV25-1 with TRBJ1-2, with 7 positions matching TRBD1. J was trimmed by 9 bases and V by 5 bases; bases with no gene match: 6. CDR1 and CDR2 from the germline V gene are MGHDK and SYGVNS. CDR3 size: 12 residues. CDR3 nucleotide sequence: TGTGCCAGCAGTTTATACAGGGGAAGCTACACCTTC. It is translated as CASSLYRGSYTF.

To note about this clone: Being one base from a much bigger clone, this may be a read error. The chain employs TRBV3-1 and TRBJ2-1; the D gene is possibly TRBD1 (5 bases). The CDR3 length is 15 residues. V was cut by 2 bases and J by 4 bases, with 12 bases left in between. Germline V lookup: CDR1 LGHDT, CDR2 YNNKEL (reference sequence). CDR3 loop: CASSQPQGPYNEQFF. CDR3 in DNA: TGTGCCAGCAGCCAACCTCAGGGCCCTTACAATGAGCAGTTCTTC.

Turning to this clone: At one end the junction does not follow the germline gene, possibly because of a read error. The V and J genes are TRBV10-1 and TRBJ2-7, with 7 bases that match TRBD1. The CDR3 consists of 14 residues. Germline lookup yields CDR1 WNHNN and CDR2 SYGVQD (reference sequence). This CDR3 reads CASSGSTGVGEHYF. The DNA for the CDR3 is TGCGCCAGCAGCGGGTCTACAGGGGTAGGCGAGCATTACTTC.

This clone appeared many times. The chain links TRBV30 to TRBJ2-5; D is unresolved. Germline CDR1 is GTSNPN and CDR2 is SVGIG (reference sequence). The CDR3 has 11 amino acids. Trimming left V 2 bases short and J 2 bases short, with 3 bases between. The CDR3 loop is CAWSLQETQYF. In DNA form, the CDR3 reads TGTGCCTGGAGTCTTCAAGAGACCCAGTACTTC.

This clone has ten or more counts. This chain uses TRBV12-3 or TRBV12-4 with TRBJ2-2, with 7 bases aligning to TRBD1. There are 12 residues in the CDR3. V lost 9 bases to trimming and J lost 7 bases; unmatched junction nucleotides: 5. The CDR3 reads CASSQGFGELFF. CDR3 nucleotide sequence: TGTGCCAGTTCACAGGGGTTCGGGGAGCTGTTTTTT.

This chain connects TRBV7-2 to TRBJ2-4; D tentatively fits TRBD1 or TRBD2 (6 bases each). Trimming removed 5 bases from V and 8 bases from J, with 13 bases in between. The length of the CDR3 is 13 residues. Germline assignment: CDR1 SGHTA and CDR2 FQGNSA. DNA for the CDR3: TGTGCCAGCAGCCTTGACAGGAGGGACATTCAGTACTTC. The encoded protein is CASSLDRRDIQYF.

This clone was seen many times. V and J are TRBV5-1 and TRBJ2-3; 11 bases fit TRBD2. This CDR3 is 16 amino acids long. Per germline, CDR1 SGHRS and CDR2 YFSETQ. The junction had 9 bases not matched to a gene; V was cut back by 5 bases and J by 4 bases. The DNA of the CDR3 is TGCGCCAGCAGTTTACCCCTAGCGGGAGGTGCAGATACGCAGTATTTT. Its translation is CASSLPLAGGADTQYF.

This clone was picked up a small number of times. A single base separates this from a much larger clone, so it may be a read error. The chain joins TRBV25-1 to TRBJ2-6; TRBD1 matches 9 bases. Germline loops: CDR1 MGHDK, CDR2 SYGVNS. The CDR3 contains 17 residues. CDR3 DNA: TGTGCCAGCAGTCAACAGGGGGCGGAGAAGGGGGCCAACGCCCTGACTTTC. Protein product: CASSQQGAEKGANALTF.

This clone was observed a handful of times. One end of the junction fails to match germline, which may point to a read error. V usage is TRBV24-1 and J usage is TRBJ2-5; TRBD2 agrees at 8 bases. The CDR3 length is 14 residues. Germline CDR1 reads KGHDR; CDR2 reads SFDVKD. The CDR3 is CATSERVGGETKCF. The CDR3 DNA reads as TGTGCCACCAGCGAACGGGTCGGGGGGGAGACCAAGTGCTTC.

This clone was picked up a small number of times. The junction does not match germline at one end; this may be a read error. The CDR3 DNA is TGTGCCAGCAGTTACTGGTGGCGCGCGGGGTCCGGGGATCTGTTTTTT. It specifies CASSYWWRAGSGDLFF. The rearrangement uses TRBV6-2 or TRBV6-3 and TRBJ2-2, with a possible D match to TRBD2 (6 bases). CDR3 length: 16 residues. From germline, CDR1 is MNHEY and CDR2 SVGEGT.

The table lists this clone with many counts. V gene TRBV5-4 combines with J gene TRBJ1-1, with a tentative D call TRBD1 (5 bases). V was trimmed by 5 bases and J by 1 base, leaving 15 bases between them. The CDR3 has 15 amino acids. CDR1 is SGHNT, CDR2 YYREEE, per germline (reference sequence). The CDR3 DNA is TGTGCCAGCAGGCCGACCGGGACGCCGAACACTGAAGCTTTCTTT. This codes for CASRPTGTPNTEAFF.

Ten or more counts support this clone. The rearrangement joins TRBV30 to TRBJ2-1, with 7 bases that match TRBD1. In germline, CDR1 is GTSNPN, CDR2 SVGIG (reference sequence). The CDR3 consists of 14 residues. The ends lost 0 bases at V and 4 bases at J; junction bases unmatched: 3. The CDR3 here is CAWSVTGEYNEQFF. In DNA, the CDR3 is TGTGCCTGGAGTGTAACAGGGGAATACAATGAGCAGTTCTTC.

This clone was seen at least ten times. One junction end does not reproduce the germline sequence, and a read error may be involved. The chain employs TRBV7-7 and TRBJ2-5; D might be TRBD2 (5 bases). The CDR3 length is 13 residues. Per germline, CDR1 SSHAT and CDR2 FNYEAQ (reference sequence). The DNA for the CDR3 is TGTGCTAGCAGCCTCACTAGTAAGGAGACCCAGTACTTC. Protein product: CASSLTSKETQYF.

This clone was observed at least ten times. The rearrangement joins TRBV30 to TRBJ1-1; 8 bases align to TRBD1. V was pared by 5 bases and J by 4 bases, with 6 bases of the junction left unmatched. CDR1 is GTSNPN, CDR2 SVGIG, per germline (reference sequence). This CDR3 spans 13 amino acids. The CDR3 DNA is TGTGCCTGGGACAGGGGAGGCGGCACTGAAGCTTTCTTT. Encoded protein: CAWDRGGGTEAFF.

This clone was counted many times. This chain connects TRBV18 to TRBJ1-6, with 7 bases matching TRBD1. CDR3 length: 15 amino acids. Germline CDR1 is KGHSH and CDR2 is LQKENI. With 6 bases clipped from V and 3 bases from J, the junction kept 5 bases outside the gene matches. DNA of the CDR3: TGTGCCAGCTCCCCTCAGGGGGGCTATAATTCACCCCTCCACTTT. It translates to CASSPQGGYNSPLHF.

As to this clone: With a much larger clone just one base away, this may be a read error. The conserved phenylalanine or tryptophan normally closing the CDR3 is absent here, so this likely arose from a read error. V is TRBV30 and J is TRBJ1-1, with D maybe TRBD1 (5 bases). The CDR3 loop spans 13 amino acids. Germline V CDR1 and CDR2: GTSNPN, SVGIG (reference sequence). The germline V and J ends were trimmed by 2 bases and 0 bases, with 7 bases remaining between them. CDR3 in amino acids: CAWSKGVNTEAFV. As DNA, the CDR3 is TGTGCCTGGAGTAAAGGGGTGAACACTGAAGCTTTCGTT.

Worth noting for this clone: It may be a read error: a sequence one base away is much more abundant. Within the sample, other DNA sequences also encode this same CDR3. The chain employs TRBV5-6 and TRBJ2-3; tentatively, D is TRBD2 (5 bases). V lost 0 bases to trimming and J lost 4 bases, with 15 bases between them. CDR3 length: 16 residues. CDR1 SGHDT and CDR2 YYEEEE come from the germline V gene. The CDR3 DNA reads TGTGCCAGCAGCTTGGGTTCGAGCGGTAGTCCAGATACGCAGTATTTT. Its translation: CASSLGSSGSPDTQYF.

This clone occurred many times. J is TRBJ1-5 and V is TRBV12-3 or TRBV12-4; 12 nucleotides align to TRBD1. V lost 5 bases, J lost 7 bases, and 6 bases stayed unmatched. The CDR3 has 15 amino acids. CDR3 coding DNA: TGTGCCAGCAGTATCGGGACAGGGGGCAGGCAGCCCCAGCATTTT. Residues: CASSIGTGGRQPQHF.

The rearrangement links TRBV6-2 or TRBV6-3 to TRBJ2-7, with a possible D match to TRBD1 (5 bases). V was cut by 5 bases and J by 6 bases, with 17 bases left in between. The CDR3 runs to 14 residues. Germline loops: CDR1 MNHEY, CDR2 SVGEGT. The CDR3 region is CASSIRQGTCEQYV. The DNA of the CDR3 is TGTGCCAGCAGTATACGGCAGGGAACCTGCGAGCAGTACGTC.